This note documents a single T cell receptor (beta chain) sequence. Its antigen is still unknown. This CDR3 has 16 residues. Trimming took 5 bases from V and 9 from J; bases not matched to a gene: 13. Looked up from germline, CDR1 is SEHNR and CDR2 is FQNEAQ (reference sequence). The table came from immunoSEQ multiplex PCR; TCRdb's copy has only in-frame clones and leaves some out. The sample contains around 170,000 clones, 90% of which appear only once. The data belong to a study of T cell responses to AZD1222 COVID-19 vaccine. The study, taken as a whole, reports: Within unmutated variant regions lay the reported targets of nearly half of spike-specific TCRs. Spike-wide vaccine-associated CD4 TCRs dominated at 160-218 and 743-854. The repertoires were collected only after the peak T cell response. Two AZD1222 administrations were followed by greater Spike-specific TCR breadth and depth.

This receptor was obtained from an adult in good health. Sequenced here: peripheral blood, sampled on day 0 of AZD1222 vaccination. This chain links TRBV7-9 with TRBJ2-1, with TRBD2 identical over 10 bases. The CDR3, as DNA: TGTGCCAGCAGCCGTAGGAGTAGCGGGGGGATTGGTGAGCAGTTCTTC. It translates to CASSRRSSGGIGEQFF.